Listed below are T cell receptor beta chains from one sample, sequenced in a study of T cells in Graves' hyperthyroidism and ophthalmopathy. Each CDR3 protein is one row after TCRdb ran MiXCR on the multiplex PCR reads. The sample has 750,000 to 900,000 distinct CDR3 sequences; 35% to 45% are singletons. Sequenced material: blood. The source of these receptors is a man between 18 and 35 years old with Graves' hyperthyroidism. CDR3s include the opening cysteine and the closing phenylalanine or tryptophan. The order of the fields is clone size, D gene, J gene, V gene, CDR3 protein, CDR3 DNA. D genes are given only for firm matches. Clone size, where shown, is once, few, many, or a class for clones that have expanded.

clone size: many
D gene: -
J gene: TRBJ1-1
V gene: TRBV12-3/TRBV12-4
CDR3 protein: CASSRTGVTEAFF
CDR3 DNA: TGTGCCAGCAGCCGCACAGGAGTGACTGAAGCTTTCTTT

clone size: few
D gene: -
J gene: TRBJ2-5
V gene: TRBV5-8
CDR3 protein: CANQFHPLETQYF
CDR3 DNA: TGTGCCAACCAATTCCACCCACTAGAGACCCAGTACTTC

clone size: -
D gene: TRBD1
J gene: TRBJ1-4
V gene: TRBV5-4
CDR3 protein: CASSIPGQEREKLFF
CDR3 DNA: TGTGCCAGCAGCATCCCGGGACAGGAAAGGGAAAAACTGTTTTTT

clone size: few
D gene: -
J gene: TRBJ2-2
V gene: TRBV20-1
CDR3 protein: CSARHRNTGELFF
CDR3 DNA: TGCAGTGCAAGACACCGGAACACCGGGGAGCTGTTTTTT

clone size: -
D gene: -
J gene: TRBJ1-1
V gene: TRBV4-3
CDR3 protein: CASSQVASPEAFF
CDR3 DNA: TGCGCCAGCAGCCAAGTAGCCAGCCCTGAAGCTTTCTTT

clone size: -
D gene: -
J gene: TRBJ2-2
V gene: TRBV5-1
CDR3 protein: CASSLRQRMNTGELFF
CDR3 DNA: TGCGCCAGCAGCTTGAGGCAGAGAATGAACACCGGGGAGCTGTTTTTT

clone size: few
D gene: TRBD1
J gene: TRBJ2-7
V gene: TRBV4-3
CDR3 protein: CASSRSGTGDEQYF
CDR3 DNA: TGCGCCAGCAGCCGGTCCGGGACAGGGGACGAGCAGTACTTC

clone size: many
D gene: TRBD1
J gene: TRBJ1-6
V gene: TRBV25-1
CDR3 protein: CASSESTGDNSPLHF
CDR3 DNA: TGTGCCAGCAGTGAGAGCACAGGGGATAATTCACCCCTCCACTTT

clone size: -
D gene: -
J gene: TRBJ1-3
V gene: TRBV6-6
CDR3 protein: CASSYDSYSGNTIYF
CDR3 DNA: TGTGCCAGCAGCTACGACAGCTACTCTGGAAACACCATATATTTT

clone size: few
D gene: -
J gene: TRBJ1-1
V gene: TRBV7-2
CDR3 protein: CASSQDPHPEAFF
CDR3 DNA: TGTGCCAGCAGCCAAGATCCCCACCCCGAAGCTTTCTTT

clone size: -
D gene: -
J gene: TRBJ1-1
V gene: TRBV7-3
CDR3 protein: CASSLGHIKMNTEAFF
CDR3 DNA: TGTGCCAGCAGCTTAGGACACATAAAGATGAACACTGAAGCTTTCTTT

clone size: -
D gene: -
J gene: TRBJ2-7
V gene: TRBV19
CDR3 protein: CASSIVLDRKVGEQYF
CDR3 DNA: TGTGCCAGTAGTATAGTCCTAGACAGGAAAGTCGGCGAGCAGTACTTC

clone size: many
D gene: TRBD1
J gene: TRBJ2-5
V gene: TRBV7-9
CDR3 protein: CASSPRQGSQETQYF
CDR3 DNA: TGTGCCAGCAGCCCCCGACAGGGGAGCCAAGAGACCCAGTACTTC

clone size: many
D gene: -
J gene: TRBJ1-1
V gene: TRBV10-2
CDR3 protein: CASSEVEGFAEAFF
CDR3 DNA: TGCGCCAGCAGTGAAGTGGAGGGATTCGCTGAAGCTTTCTTT

clone size: -
D gene: -
J gene: TRBJ1-1
V gene: TRBV29-1
CDR3 protein: CSVEDSSEAFF
CDR3 DNA: TGCAGCGTTGAAGACAGTAGTGAAGCTTTCTTT

clone size: many
D gene: -
J gene: TRBJ1-5
V gene: TRBV15
CDR3 protein: CATSRDNGGEQPQHF
CDR3 DNA: TGTGCCACCAGCAGAGATAACGGTGGTGAACAGCCCCAGCATTTT

clone size: many
D gene: -
J gene: TRBJ1-1
V gene: TRBV7-9
CDR3 protein: CASSSSLTVNTEAFF
CDR3 DNA: TGTGCCAGCAGCTCTAGCCTGACAGTGAACACTGAAGCTTTCTTT

clone size: many
D gene: -
J gene: TRBJ1-5
V gene: TRBV12-3/TRBV12-4
CDR3 protein: CASSLRQLSNQPQHF
CDR3 DNA: TGTGCCAGCAGTCTACGACAGTTGAGCAATCAGCCCCAGCATTTT

clone size: few
D gene: TRBD2
J gene: TRBJ2-7
V gene: TRBV6-1
CDR3 protein: CASTATRLAGQEQYF
CDR3 DNA: TGTGCCAGCACCGCGACCCGACTAGCGGGTCAGGAGCAGTACTTC

clone size: few
D gene: TRBD1
J gene: TRBJ2-7
V gene: TRBV15
CDR3 protein: CATSRDPGQGLYEQYF
CDR3 DNA: TGTGCCACCAGCAGAGATCCGGGACAGGGCCTATACGAGCAGTACTTC

clone size: -
D gene: -
J gene: TRBJ2-3
V gene: TRBV29-1
CDR3 protein: CSVEGGADTQYF
CDR3 DNA: TGCAGCGTTGAAGGGGGTGCAGATACGCAGTATTTT

clone size: -
D gene: -
J gene: TRBJ1-4
V gene: TRBV29-1
CDR3 protein: CSLAGDEKLFF
CDR3 DNA: TGCAGCTTGGCAGGGGATGAAAAACTGTTTTTT

clone size: few
D gene: -
J gene: TRBJ2-7
V gene: TRBV5-1
CDR3 protein: CASSPGRYRSSYEQYF
CDR3 DNA: TGCGCCAGCAGCCCGGGGCGGTACCGTAGCTCCTACGAGCAGTACTTC

clone size: -
D gene: TRBD2
J gene: TRBJ2-7
V gene: TRBV7-2
CDR3 protein: CASSPGLAGPGREQYF
CDR3 DNA: TGTGCCAGCAGCCCTGGACTAGCGGGACCTGGGAGGGAGCAGTACTTC

clone size: few
D gene: -
J gene: TRBJ2-2
V gene: TRBV2
CDR3 protein: CASSESAYNTGELFF
CDR3 DNA: TGTGCCAGCAGTGAATCGGCATACAACACCGGGGAGCTGTTTTTT

clone size: -
D gene: -
J gene: TRBJ2-7
V gene: TRBV25-1
CDR3 protein: CASSPDRNSLEQYF
CDR3 DNA: TGTGCCAGCTCCCCCGACAGGAACTCCCTCGAGCAGTACTTC

clone size: -
D gene: -
J gene: TRBJ1-6
V gene: TRBV27
CDR3 protein: CASSLSAGGGSPLHF
CDR3 DNA: TGTGCCAGCAGTTTATCGGCAGGCGGTGGTTCACCCCTCCACTTT

clone size: -
D gene: -
J gene: TRBJ1-2
V gene: TRBV6-6
CDR3 protein: CASSYSKGYGYTF
CDR3 DNA: TGTGCCAGCAGTTACTCGAAGGGGTATGGCTACACCTTC

clone size: many
D gene: -
J gene: TRBJ1-1
V gene: TRBV7-3
CDR3 protein: CASSLTESVEAFF
CDR3 DNA: TGTGCCAGCAGCTTAACGGAATCGGTTGAAGCTTTCTTT

clone size: few
D gene: -
J gene: TRBJ2-7
V gene: TRBV5-1
CDR3 protein: CASSLTGAGSYEQYF
CDR3 DNA: TGCGCCAGCAGCTTGACAGGGGCCGGGAGCTACGAGCAGTACTTC

clone size: -
D gene: -
J gene: TRBJ2-7
V gene: TRBV7-8
CDR3 protein: CASSPRLRFHEQYF
CDR3 DNA: TGTGCCAGCAGTCCCCGGTTGAGATTCCACGAGCAGTACTTC

clone size: -
D gene: -
J gene: TRBJ1-2
V gene: TRBV5-1
CDR3 protein: CASSPAGPNYGYTF
CDR3 DNA: TGCGCCAGCAGCCCCGCCGGGCCTAACTATGGCTACACCTTC

clone size: few
D gene: TRBD1
J gene: TRBJ1-2
V gene: TRBV5-4
CDR3 protein: CASSFGQGKPYGYTF
CDR3 DNA: TGTGCCAGCAGCTTCGGACAGGGAAAACCTTATGGCTACACCTTC

clone size: -
D gene: -
J gene: TRBJ2-7
V gene: TRBV6-5
CDR3 protein: CAISYVYEQYF
CDR3 DNA: TGTGCCATCAGTTACGTCTACGAGCAGTACTTC

clone size: many
D gene: -
J gene: TRBJ1-1
V gene: TRBV20-1
CDR3 protein: CSAYNGRTEAFF
CDR3 DNA: TGCAGTGCTTATAACGGCCGTACTGAAGCTTTCTTT

clone size: few
D gene: -
J gene: TRBJ1-5
V gene: TRBV6-5
CDR3 protein: CASMREGQPQHF
CDR3 DNA: TGTGCCAGCATGAGAGAAGGGCAGCCCCAGCATTTT

clone size: -
D gene: -
J gene: TRBJ1-5
V gene: TRBV5-1
CDR3 protein: CASNGGVSNQPQHF
CDR3 DNA: TGTGCCAGCAATGGGGGGGTTAGCAATCAGCCCCAGCATTTT

clone size: many
D gene: TRBD1
J gene: TRBJ2-5
V gene: TRBV24-1
CDR3 protein: CATSDPGQAEETQYF
CDR3 DNA: TGTGCCACCAGTGACCCTGGACAGGCAGAAGAGACCCAGTACTTC